The TCR beta chain under discussion was sequenced for a study of CD8 T cells in ankylosing spondylitis. General study findings and limits: Peripheral blood samples showed relatively rare disease-linked clones, and these clones were CD8+. A motif in TCR beta, a set of eight or nine highly homologous variants, appeared characteristic of ankylosing spondylitis blood. Prior work had noted some motif variants in reactive arthritis blood and synovial fluid.

Germline CDR1 reads GTSNPN; CDR2 reads SVGIG (reference sequence). Trimming shortened V by 0 bases and J by 4 bases, and 13 bases separated the two germline ends. The CDR3 length is 15 residues. Quantitative 5'-RACE with molecular barcodes generated TCR beta libraries. Each CDR3 protein is one row after TCRdb ran MiXCR on the 5' RACE reads. The sample lists some 250,000 distinct CDR3 sequences; roughly 8.6% were seen once. Concerning this clonotype: Its specificity is unknown.

This TCR derives from a male donor with ankylosing spondylitis or in good health (not recorded which). The sample was blood, either unsorted or a sorted T cell fraction (not recorded which). J is TRBJ1-5 and V is TRBV30, with no clear D. In nucleotides, the CDR3 is TGTGCCTGGAGTGTACTAGGTACAGCAAATCAGCCCCAGCATTTT. The encoded protein is CAWSVLGTANQPQHF.